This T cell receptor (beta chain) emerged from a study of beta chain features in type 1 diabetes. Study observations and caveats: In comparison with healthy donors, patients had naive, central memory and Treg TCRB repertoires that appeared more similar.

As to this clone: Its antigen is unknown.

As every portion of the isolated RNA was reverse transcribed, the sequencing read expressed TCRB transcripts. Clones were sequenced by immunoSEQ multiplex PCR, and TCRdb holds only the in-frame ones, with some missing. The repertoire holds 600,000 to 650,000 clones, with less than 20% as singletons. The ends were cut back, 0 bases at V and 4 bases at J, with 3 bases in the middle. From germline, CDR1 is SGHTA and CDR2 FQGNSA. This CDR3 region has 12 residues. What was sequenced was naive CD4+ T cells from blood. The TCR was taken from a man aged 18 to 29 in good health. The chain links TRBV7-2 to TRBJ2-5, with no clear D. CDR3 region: CASSLAVETQYF. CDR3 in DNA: TGTGCCAGCAGCTTAGCAGTAGAGACCCAGTACTTC.